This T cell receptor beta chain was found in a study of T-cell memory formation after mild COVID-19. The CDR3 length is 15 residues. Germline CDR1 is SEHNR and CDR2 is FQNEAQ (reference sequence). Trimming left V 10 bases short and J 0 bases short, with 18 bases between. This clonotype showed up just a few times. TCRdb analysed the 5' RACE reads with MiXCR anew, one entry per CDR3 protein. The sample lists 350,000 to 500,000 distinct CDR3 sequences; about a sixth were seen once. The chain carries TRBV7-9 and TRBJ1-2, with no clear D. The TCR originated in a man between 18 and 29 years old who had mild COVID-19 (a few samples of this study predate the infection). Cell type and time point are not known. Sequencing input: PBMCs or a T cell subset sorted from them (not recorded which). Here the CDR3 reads CATDETDPSNYGYTF. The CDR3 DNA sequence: TGTGCCACCGACGAAACAGACCCGTCTAACTATGGCTACACCTTC.